This paragraph covers one T cell receptor (beta chain) sequence. This sample is part of a study of Ad26.COV2.S vaccination and SARS-CoV-2 variants. Germline CDR1 is LGHNA and CDR2 is YNFKEQ. V lost 1 base and J 6 bases, leaving 10 bases between the germline ends. The length of the CDR3 is 13 residues. Generated by immunoSEQ multiplex PCR, the TCRdb table keeps only in-frame clones and is missing some. The sample has some 240,000 clones; roughly nine tenths are singletons. The sample's treatment: around 19 received Ad26.COV2.S at low or high dose, single or two shots; several received placebo; per-sample allocation not given. Sampling took place 63 days after the first vaccine or placebo injection.

The chain couples TRBV4-2 to TRBJ2-7; D not certain. The receptor was isolated from a person between 18 and 59 years old who received the Ad26.COV2.S COVID-19 vaccine or a placebo. Sequencing used peripheral blood, obtained in a trial of Ad26.COV2.S vaccine versus placebo. The chain's CDR3 is CASSQGWVGEQYF. CDR3 in DNA: TGTGCCAGCAGCCAAGGATGGGTGGGCGAGCAGTACTTC.